The rows below give T cell receptor beta chains drawn from one sample of a study of cytomegalovirus exposure and HLA in healthy donors. Clones were sequenced by immunoSEQ multiplex PCR, and TCRdb holds only the in-frame ones, with some missing. The repertoire holds some 160,000 clones, with 65% to 85% as singletons. The sample was PBMCs. These TCRs come from a woman younger than 30 in good health and CMV-seronegative. Both conserved end residues are part of each CDR3. The order of the fields is CDR3 DNA, CDR3 protein, V gene, J gene, D gene, clone size. The D gene is left open where the match is weak. Size is omitted from some rows. Given values are once, few, many or a class for expanded clones.

cdr3_nt: TGTGCCAGCAGTGAGGGCCATAAGAACACTGAAGCTTTCTTT
cdr3_aa: CASSEGHKNTEAFF
v_call: TRBV2
j_call: TRBJ1-1
d_call: .
clone_size: .

cdr3_nt: TGTGCCAGCACCCTGACAGGGGCTATCTACGAGCAGTACTTC
cdr3_aa: CASTLTGAIYEQYF
v_call: TRBV2
j_call: TRBJ2-7
d_call: TRBD1
clone_size: .

cdr3_nt: TGTGCCAGCAGCTTGGCCCTAATGAGCACTGAAGCTTTCTTT
cdr3_aa: CASSLALMSTEAFF
v_call: TRBV5-4
j_call: TRBJ1-1
d_call: .
clone_size: .

cdr3_nt: TGTGCCAGCAGCCTTGGAGGGGGGGATGGCTACACCTTC
cdr3_aa: CASSLGGGDGYTF
v_call: TRBV27
j_call: TRBJ1-2
d_call: .
clone_size: few

cdr3_nt: TGCAGCGTTCAACAGGGTTCTCGGGAGCAGTACTTC
cdr3_aa: CSVQQGSREQYF
v_call: TRBV29-1
j_call: TRBJ2-7
d_call: .
clone_size: few

cdr3_nt: TGTGCCAGCAGTTCTTTGACAGGGTCGCCCTACAATGAGCAGTTCTTC
cdr3_aa: CASSSLTGSPYNEQFF
v_call: TRBV6-5
j_call: TRBJ2-1
d_call: TRBD1
clone_size: .

cdr3_nt: TGTGCCAGCAGTTACTCATCCCCCTTCCCCCTCCACTTT
cdr3_aa: CASSYSSPFPLHF
v_call: TRBV6-5
j_call: TRBJ1-6
d_call: .
clone_size: .

cdr3_nt: TGTGCCATCAGTGATGCTAACAGGGTATACGTAGAAGGCTACACCTTC
cdr3_aa: CAISDANRVYVEGYTF
v_call: TRBV10-3
j_call: TRBJ1-2
d_call: .
clone_size: .

cdr3_nt: TGTGCCAGCAGTTTATTCGGTTTGGAGTTCGGCTATGGCTACACCTTC
cdr3_aa: CASSLFGLEFGYGYTF
v_call: TRBV27
j_call: TRBJ1-2
d_call: .
clone_size: once

cdr3_nt: TGTGCCAGCAACAAGGGACTACTCGAAGAGACCCAGTACTTC
cdr3_aa: CASNKGLLEETQYF
v_call: TRBV2
j_call: TRBJ2-5
d_call: TRBD2
clone_size: .

cdr3_nt: TGCGCCAGCAGCCCCCAGCCGGGACTAGCGGGGGGGCCATGGGACACAGATACGCAGTATTTT
cdr3_aa: CASSPQPGLAGGPWDTDTQYF
v_call: TRBV4-1
j_call: TRBJ2-3
d_call: TRBD2
clone_size: .

cdr3_nt: TGTGCCAGCAGTGAATATTATGTAGGGGGGGCTTCGAACACCGGGGAGCTGTTTTTT
cdr3_aa: CASSEYYVGGASNTGELFF
v_call: TRBV2
j_call: TRBJ2-2
d_call: .
clone_size: .

cdr3_nt: TGTGCCAGCAGCTTTCATACGGGGGGCCTTAACCAAGAGACCCAGTACTTC
cdr3_aa: CASSFHTGGLNQETQYF
v_call: TRBV11-2
j_call: TRBJ2-5
d_call: .
clone_size: .

cdr3_nt: TGTGCCAGCAGCCTGTGGGTACAGGGGTCGGAGACCCAGTACTTC
cdr3_aa: CASSLWVQGSETQYF
v_call: TRBV7-9
j_call: TRBJ2-5
d_call: TRBD1
clone_size: .

cdr3_nt: TGTGCCAGCAGAGGCCCTGGGTACGGGGTGGGCTATAATTCACCCCTCCACTTT
cdr3_aa: CASRGPGYGVGYNSPLHF
v_call: TRBV2
j_call: TRBJ1-6
d_call: .
clone_size: .

cdr3_nt: TGTGCCAGCAGCTTACGGGGGGGGCTGGAAGCTTTCTTT
cdr3_aa: CASSLRGGLEAFF
v_call: TRBV7-6
j_call: TRBJ1-1
d_call: .
clone_size: .

cdr3_nt: TGCGCCAGCAGCTTGGCCGGACAGGGGGAAGATACGCAGTATTTT
cdr3_aa: CASSLAGQGEDTQYF
v_call: TRBV5-1
j_call: TRBJ2-3
d_call: TRBD1
clone_size: .

cdr3_nt: TGTGCCAGCTCACCACTACCTACTAGCGGCCAAGAGACCCAGTACTTC
cdr3_aa: CASSPLPTSGQETQYF
v_call: TRBV18
j_call: TRBJ2-5
d_call: TRBD2
clone_size: once

cdr3_nt: TGTGCCAGCAGTTCATCGTTGAGGGACACTAGCAATCAGCCCCAGCATTTT
cdr3_aa: CASSSSLRDTSNQPQHF
v_call: TRBV27
j_call: TRBJ1-5
d_call: .
clone_size: .

cdr3_nt: TGTGCCAGCAGCCAGACAGTGTATAGCAATCAGCCCCAGCATTTT
cdr3_aa: CASSQTVYSNQPQHF
v_call: TRBV6-1
j_call: TRBJ1-5
d_call: .
clone_size: .

cdr3_nt: TGTGCCACCAGCCCCGTGGGGGGGAGGGGCGGAGGGGAAAACTATGGCTACACCTTC
cdr3_aa: CATSPVGGRGGGENYGYTF
v_call: TRBV15
j_call: TRBJ1-2
d_call: .
clone_size: .

cdr3_nt: TGCGCCAGCAATCCCGACAGGAGAAACTTGCATTTTTTTAATGAAAAACTGTTTTTT
cdr3_aa: CASNPDRRNLHFFNEKLFF
v_call: TRBV10-1
j_call: TRBJ1-4
d_call: .
clone_size: .

cdr3_nt: TGTGCCAGCTCACCACGGACAGGGGACACTGAAGCTTTCTTT
cdr3_aa: CASSPRTGDTEAFF
v_call: TRBV18
j_call: TRBJ1-1
d_call: TRBD1
clone_size: .

cdr3_nt: TGCAGCCTGGAGGTAGAGAAGTTCTATAATTCACCCCTCCACTTT
cdr3_aa: CSLEVEKFYNSPLHF
v_call: TRBV29-1
j_call: TRBJ1-6
d_call: .
clone_size: .